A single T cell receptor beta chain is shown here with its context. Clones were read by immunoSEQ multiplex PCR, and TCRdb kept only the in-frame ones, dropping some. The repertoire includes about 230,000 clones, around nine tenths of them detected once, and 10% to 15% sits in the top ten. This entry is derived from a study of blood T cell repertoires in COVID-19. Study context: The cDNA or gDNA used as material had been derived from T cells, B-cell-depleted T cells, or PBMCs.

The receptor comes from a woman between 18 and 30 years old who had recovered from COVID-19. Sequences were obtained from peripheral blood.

CDR3 loop: CASSFAGGHYEQYF. CDR3 DNA: TGCGCCAGCAGTTTTGCGGGAGGACACTACGAGCAGTACTTC. This chain links TRBV5-1 with TRBJ2-7; 8 bases map to TRBD2. The germline gives CDR1 SGHRS, CDR2 YFSETQ. CDR3 length: 14 amino acids. V trimming: 5 bases; J trimming: 3 bases; junction bases outside the gene matches: 7.